Listed below are T cell receptor beta chains from one sample, sequenced in a study of blood T cell repertoires in COVID-19. Assay used: immunoSEQ multiplex PCR; TCRdb lists only in-frame clones, some missing. The repertoire consists of about 130,000 clones, with 60% to 80% occurring once and the leading ten covering 4.5% to 6%. Material: peripheral blood. Every receptor here comes from a man older than 75 with COVID-19, enrolled during active disease. Both conserved end residues are trimmed from each CDR3. A clone size is listed for some rows: how often the clone was seen (once, few, many), or a class if it is expanded.

13 | few | TRBJ1-1 | TRBV6-1 | ASSELARGTTEAF
14 | NA | TRBJ2-5 | TRBV4-1 | ASSQGGRGQGETQY
11 | NA | TRBJ2-2 | TRBV7-9 | ASSLWSTGELF
10 | NA | TRBJ2-7 | TRBV2 | ASKPGVDEQY
13 | NA | TRBJ1-5 | TRBV7-2 | ASTSWPGENQPQH
11 | NA | TRBJ1-5 | TRBV6-5 | ASSRQGDQPQH
12 | NA | TRBJ2-1 | TRBV11-3 | ASSSPGGTGEQF
14 | few | TRBJ2-1 | TRBV10-3 | AISARADRSYNEQF
13 | NA | TRBJ1-5 | TRBV28 | ASRDRAYSNQPQH
12 | NA | TRBJ1-2 | TRBV4-1 | ASSQEKRDYGYT
13 | NA | TRBJ2-7 | TRBV7-9 | ASSPGQGSPYEQY
13 | NA | TRBJ2-5 | TRBV18 | ASSPTVTGAETQY
12 | NA | TRBJ2-5 | TRBV5-4 | ASSLSGSKETQY
11 | NA | TRBJ1-5 | TRBV6-1 | ASSETVNQPQH
7 | NA | TRBJ2-7 | TRBV29-1 | SVGGGQY
14 | NA | TRBJ1-6 | TRBV24-1 | ATSDSSAGRNSPLH
16 | NA | TRBJ1-4 | TRBV5-1 | ASSLALRQGATNEKLF
10 | once | TRBJ1-5 | TRBV30 | AFGRGNQPQH
12 | once | TRBJ2-5 | TRBV25-1 | ASSLDTAVETQY
16 | NA | TRBJ2-1 | TRBV3-1/TRBV3-2 | ASSQDFIRKSSYNEQF
13 | NA | TRBJ2-3 | TRBV28 | ASKGARAITDTQY
10 | NA | TRBJ1-2 | TRBV28 | ASRPGGYGYT
13 | NA | TRBJ2-1 | TRBV27 | ASSFAGLALNEQF